This TCR beta chain emerged from a study of T-cell reconstitution after alpha-beta-depleted transplantation in children. General study results and limits: Some patients' high day-60 TCRbeta diversity was attributed to recipient cells surviving conditioning. Reportedly, roughly two months post-transplant, alpha-beta T cells arose from several hundred expanded graft clones. T-cell counts and diversity at one year following transplant were attributed mainly to newly produced T cells.

As it was prepared, the TCRbeta library received unique molecular identifiers. A single record per CDR3 protein comes from TCRdb applying MiXCR to the PCR reads. The data hold 180,000 or so distinct CDR3 sequences, with 5% to 7.5% observed a single time. About this clonotype: Its antigen is unknown. An end of the junction differs from the germline gene, which may be a read error.

From germline, CDR1 is SGHTA and CDR2 FQGTGA. The CDR3 is made up of 17 amino acids. The rearrangement uses TRBV7-3 and TRBJ2-3; 10 bases align to TRBD2. This sample comprised PBMCs, obtained before TCRalphabeta/CD19-depleted stem cell transplant. The sequence was collected from a girl less than two years old with combined immunodeficiency, due to receive a stem cell transplant. The DNA of the CDR3 is TGTACCAGCAGCGGCCGGAGCGGGAGGGTAGTTGCAGATACGCAGTATTTT. Its protein is CTSSGRSGRVVADTQYF.